This T cell receptor beta chain was recorded in a study of T cell responses to AZD1222 COVID-19 vaccine. Germline CDR1 and CDR2: SGHNT and YENEEA. V shed 2 bases and J 7 bases; nucleotides not matched to a gene: 11. This CDR3 has 15 amino acids. Profiled with immunoSEQ multiplex PCR; TCRdb holds only in-frame clones, not every one. Of 99,000 or so clones listed, roughly 92% were seen once; the top ten hold about 5%. The sequencing used peripheral blood, collected on day 0 of AZD1222 vaccination. This TCR came from an adult in good health. This chain uses TRBV11-3 with TRBJ2-7; 7 positions agree with TRBD1. CDR3 coding DNA: TGTGCCAGCAGCTTAAGACAGGGAACTCGTGAAGAGCAGTACTTC. It yields the protein CASSLRQGTREEQYF.